This TCR beta chain originates from a study of T cell changes during pregnancy in multiple sclerosis. V was clipped by 1 base and J by 0 bases, with 4 bases between them. The CDR3 has 14 residues. Looked up from germline, CDR1 is LGHNA and CDR2 is YSLEER. Sequencing used immunoSEQ multiplex PCR; TCRdb keeps in-frame clones, though not all of them. Among fewer than 110,000 clones listed, under 95% were seen once. The J gene is TRBJ1-3, the V gene TRBV4-3; D not certain. The TCR originated in a female donor in good health, enrolled as a control in a pregnancy study. This sample comprised peripheral blood, obtained in the third trimester of pregnancy. For the CDR3, the DNA is TGCGCCAGCAGCCAAGTTATCTCTGGAAACACCATATATTTT. It translates to CASSQVISGNTIYF.